The clone carrying this T cell receptor beta chain was recorded at least ten times. Its antigen remains unknown. These data come from a study of spatial heterogeneity in lung cancer. The CDR3 spans 16 residues. The junction had 4 bases not matched to a gene; V was cut back by 0 bases and J by 5 bases. Looked up from germline, CDR1 is LGHNA and CDR2 is YNFKEQ. Time point defined: sample taken at primary tumor resection. In each case, whole RNA from tumor, nontumor lung or frozen PBMC was sequenced unsorted. Broader study findings: Mutation tallies in tumors tracked expanded intratumoral alpha and beta TCR counts.

TCRdb reprocessed the 5' RACE reads with MiXCR, giving one entry per CDR3 protein. The data hold 15,000 to 20,000 distinct CDR3 sequences, with roughly 6.2% observed a single time. This specimen consisted of lung tumor tissue, obtained at surgery. J is TRBJ2-1 and V is TRBV4-2, with 10 bases aligning to TRBD2. The source is a male donor with early-stage non-small cell lung cancer. CDR3 in DNA: TGTGCCAGCAGCCAAGACCCACTAGCGGGAAACAATGAGCAGTTCTTC. Its protein product is CASSQDPLAGNNEQFF.